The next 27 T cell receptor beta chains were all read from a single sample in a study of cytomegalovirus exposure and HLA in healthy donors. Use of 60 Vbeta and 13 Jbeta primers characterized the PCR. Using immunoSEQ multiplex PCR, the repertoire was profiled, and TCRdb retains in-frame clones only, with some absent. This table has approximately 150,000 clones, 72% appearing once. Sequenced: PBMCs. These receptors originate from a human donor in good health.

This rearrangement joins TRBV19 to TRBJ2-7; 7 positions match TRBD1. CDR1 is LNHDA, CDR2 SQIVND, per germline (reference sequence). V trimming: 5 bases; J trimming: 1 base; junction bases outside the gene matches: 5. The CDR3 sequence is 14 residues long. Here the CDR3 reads CASSPRTGSYEQYF. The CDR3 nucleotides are TGTGCCAGTAGTCCCCGGACAGGATCCTACGAGCAGTACTTC.

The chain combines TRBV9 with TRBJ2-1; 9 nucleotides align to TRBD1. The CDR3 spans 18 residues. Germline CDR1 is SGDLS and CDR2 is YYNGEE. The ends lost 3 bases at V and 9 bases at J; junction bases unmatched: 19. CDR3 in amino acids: CASSEGDRGGLGGGEQFF. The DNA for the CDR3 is TGTGCCAGCAGCGAGGGAGACAGGGGGGGTTTGGGGGGTGGTGAGCAGTTCTTC.

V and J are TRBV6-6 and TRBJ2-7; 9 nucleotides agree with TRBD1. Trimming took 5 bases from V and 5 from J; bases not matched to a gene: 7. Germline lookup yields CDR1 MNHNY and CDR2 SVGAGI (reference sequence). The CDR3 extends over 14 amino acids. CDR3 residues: CASSGQGPSHEQYF. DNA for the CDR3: TGTGCCAGCAGTGGACAGGGGCCTAGCCACGAGCAGTACTTC.

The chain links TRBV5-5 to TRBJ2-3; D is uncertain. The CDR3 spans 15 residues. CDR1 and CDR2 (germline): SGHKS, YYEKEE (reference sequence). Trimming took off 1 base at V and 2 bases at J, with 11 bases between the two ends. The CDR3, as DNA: TGTGCCAGCAGCTTGTTCCGCGCCCACACAGATACGCAGTATTTT. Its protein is CASSLFRAHTDTQYF. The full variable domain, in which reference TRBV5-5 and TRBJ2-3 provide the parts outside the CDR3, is DAGVTQSPTHLIKTRGQQVTLRCSPISGHKSVSWYQQVLGQGPQFIFQYYEKEERGRGNFPDRFSARQFPNYSSELNVNALLLGDSALYLCASSLFRAHTDTQYFGPGTRLTVL.

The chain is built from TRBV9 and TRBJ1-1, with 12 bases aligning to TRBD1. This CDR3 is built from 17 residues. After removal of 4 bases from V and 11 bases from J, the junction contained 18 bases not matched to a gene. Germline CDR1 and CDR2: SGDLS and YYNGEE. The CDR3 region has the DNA TGTGCCAGCAGCCCAGGGACAGGGGGCTTATTAGAGGAGTTCGCTTTCTTT. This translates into CASSPGTGGLLEEFAFF.

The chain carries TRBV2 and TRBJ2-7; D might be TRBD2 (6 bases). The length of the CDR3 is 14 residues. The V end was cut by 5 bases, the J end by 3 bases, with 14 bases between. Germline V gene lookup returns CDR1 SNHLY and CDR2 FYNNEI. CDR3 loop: CASSPGLLNYEQYF. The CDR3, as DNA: TGTGCCAGCAGTCCGGGACTCCTAAACTACGAGCAGTACTTC.

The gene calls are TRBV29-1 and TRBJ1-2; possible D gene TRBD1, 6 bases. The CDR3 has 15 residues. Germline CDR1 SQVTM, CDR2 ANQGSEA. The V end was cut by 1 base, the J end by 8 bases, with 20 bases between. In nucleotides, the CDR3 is TGCAGCGTTGAAGGGGAACAGGGCAAAAGGCACGGCTACACCTTC. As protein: CSVEGEQGKRHGYTF.

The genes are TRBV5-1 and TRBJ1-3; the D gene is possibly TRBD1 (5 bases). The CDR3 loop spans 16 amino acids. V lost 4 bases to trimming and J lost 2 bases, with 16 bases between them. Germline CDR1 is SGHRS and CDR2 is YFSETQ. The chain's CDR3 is CASSQGVRTTGNTIYF. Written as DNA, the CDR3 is TGCGCCAGCAGCCAGGGTGTTAGGACCACTGGAAACACCATATATTTT.

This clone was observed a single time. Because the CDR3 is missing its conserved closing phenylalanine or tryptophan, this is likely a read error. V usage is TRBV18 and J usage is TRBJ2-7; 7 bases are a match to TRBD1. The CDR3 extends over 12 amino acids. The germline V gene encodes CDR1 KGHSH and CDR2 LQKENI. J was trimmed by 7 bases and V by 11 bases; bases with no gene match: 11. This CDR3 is CAGARQGIEQYL. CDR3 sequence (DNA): TGTGCCGGCGCACGACAGGGAATAGAGCAGTACCTC.

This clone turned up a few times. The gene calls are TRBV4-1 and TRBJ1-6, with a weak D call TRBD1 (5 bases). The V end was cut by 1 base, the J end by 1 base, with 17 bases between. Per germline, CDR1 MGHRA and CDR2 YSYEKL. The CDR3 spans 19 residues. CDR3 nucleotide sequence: TGCGCCAGCAGCCAAGGGGGAGGCAGGGCCCTATCCTATAATTCACCCCTCCACTTT. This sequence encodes CASSQGGGRALSYNSPLHF.

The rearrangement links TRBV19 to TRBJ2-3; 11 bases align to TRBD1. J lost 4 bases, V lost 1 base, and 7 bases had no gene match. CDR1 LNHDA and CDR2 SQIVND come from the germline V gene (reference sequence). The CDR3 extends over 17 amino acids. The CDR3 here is CASSIGRTGGAADTQYF. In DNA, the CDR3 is TGTGCCAGTAGTATAGGGCGGACAGGGGGCGCCGCAGATACGCAGTATTTT.

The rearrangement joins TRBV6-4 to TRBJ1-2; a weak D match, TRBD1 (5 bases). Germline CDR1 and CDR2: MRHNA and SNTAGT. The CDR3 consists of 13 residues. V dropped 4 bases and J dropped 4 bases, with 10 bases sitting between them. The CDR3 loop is CASSGGDGYGYTF. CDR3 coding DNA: TGTGCCAGCAGTGGGGGGGACGGCTATGGCTACACCTTC.

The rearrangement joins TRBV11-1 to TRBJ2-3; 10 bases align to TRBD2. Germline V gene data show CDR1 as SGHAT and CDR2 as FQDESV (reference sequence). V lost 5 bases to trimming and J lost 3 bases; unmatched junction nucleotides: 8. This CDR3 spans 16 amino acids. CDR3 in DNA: TGTGCCAGCAGCCTAAGCGGGGGGGCATCAACAGATACGCAGTATTTT. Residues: CASSLSGGASTDTQYF. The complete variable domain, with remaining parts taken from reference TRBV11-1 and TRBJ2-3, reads EAEVAQSPRYKITEKSQAVAFWCDPISGHATLYWYRQILGQGPELLVQFQDESVVDDSQLPKDRFSAERLKGVDSTLKIQPAELGDSAMYLCASSLSGGASTDTQYFGPGTRLTVL.

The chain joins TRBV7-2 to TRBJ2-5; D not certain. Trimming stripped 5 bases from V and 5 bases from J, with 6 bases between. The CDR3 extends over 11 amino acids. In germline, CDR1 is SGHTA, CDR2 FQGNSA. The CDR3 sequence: CASSIRETQYF. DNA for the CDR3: TGTGCCAGCAGCATTCGGGAGACCCAGTACTTC. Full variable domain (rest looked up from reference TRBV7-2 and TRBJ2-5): GAGVSQSPSNKVTEKGKDVELRCDPISGHTALYWYRQSLGQGLEFLIYFQGNSAPDKSGLPSDRFSAERTGGSVSTLTIQRTQQEDSAVYLCASSIRETQYFGPGTRLLVL.

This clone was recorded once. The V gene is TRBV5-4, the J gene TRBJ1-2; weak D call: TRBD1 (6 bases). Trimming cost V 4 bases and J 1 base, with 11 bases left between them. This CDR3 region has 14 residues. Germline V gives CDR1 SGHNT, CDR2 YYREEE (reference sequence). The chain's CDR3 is CASSVTGSNYGYTF. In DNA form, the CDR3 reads TGTGCCAGCAGCGTGACAGGCAGTAACTATGGCTACACCTTC.

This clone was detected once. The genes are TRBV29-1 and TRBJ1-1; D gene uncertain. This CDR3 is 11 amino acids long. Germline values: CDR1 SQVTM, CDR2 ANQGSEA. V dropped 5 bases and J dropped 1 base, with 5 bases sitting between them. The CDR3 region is CSVQENTEAFF. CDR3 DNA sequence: TGCAGCGTTCAGGAGAACACTGAAGCTTTCTTT.

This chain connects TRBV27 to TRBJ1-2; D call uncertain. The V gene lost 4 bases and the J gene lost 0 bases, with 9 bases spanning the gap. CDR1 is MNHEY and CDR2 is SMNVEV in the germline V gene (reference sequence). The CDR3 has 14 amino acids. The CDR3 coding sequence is TGTGCCAGCAGTTCGACACTTCCTAACTATGGCTACACCTTC. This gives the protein CASSSTLPNYGYTF.

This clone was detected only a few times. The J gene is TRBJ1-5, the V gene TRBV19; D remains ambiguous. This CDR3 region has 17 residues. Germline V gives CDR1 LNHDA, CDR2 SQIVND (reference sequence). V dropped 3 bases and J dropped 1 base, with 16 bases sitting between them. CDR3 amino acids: CASSIVTYVKSNQPQHF. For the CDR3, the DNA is TGTGCCAGTAGTATTGTCACATACGTAAAAAGCAATCAGCCCCAGCATTTT.

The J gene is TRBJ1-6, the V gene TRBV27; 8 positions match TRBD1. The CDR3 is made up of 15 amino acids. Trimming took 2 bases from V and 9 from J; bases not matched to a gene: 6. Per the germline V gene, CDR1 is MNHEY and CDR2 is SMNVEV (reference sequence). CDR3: CASSLGQGFPSPLHF. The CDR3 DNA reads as TGTGCCAGCAGTTTAGGACAGGGCTTCCCTTCACCCCTCCACTTT.

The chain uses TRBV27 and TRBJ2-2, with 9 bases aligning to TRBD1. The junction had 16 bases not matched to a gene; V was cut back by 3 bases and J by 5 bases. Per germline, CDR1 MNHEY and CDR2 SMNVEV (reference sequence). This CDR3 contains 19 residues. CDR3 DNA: TGTGCCAGCAGTTTTAGATTCTCCGGGACAGGGAGTTCGACCGGGGAGCTGTTTTTT. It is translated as CASSFRFSGTGSSTGELFF.

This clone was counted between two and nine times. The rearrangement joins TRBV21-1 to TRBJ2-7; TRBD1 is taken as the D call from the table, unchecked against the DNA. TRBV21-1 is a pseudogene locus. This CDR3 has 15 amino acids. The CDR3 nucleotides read TGTGCCAGCAGCATTAGGGGGCTCGTCTTCTACGAGCAGTACTTC. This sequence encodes CASSIRGLVFYEQYF.

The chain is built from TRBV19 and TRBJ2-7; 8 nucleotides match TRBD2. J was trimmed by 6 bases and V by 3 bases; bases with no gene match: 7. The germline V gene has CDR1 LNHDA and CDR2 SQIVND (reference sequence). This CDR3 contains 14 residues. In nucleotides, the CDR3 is TGTGCCAGTAGTATTCTCGGCGGGGGGCTCGAGCAGTACTTC. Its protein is CASSILGGGLEQYF.

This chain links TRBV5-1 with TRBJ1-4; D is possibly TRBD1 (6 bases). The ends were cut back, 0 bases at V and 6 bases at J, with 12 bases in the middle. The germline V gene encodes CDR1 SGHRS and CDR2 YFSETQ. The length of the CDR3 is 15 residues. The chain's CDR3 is CASSLGGRGDEKLFF. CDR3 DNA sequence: TGCGCCAGCAGCTTGGGGGGCAGGGGCGATGAAAAACTGTTTTTT. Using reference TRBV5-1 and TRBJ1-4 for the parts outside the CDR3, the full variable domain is KAGVTQTPRYLIKTRGQQVTLSCSPISGHRSVSWYQQTPGQGLQFLFEYFSETQRNKGNFPGRFSGRQFSNSRSEMNVSTLELGDSALYLCASSLGGRGDEKLFFGSGTQLSVL.

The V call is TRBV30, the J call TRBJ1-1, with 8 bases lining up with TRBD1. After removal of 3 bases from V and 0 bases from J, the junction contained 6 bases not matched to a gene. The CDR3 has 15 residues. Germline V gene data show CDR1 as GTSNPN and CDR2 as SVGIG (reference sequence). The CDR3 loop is CAWRVSDRVNTEAFF. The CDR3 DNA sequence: TGTGCCTGGAGAGTCTCGGACAGGGTGAACACTGAAGCTTTCTTT.

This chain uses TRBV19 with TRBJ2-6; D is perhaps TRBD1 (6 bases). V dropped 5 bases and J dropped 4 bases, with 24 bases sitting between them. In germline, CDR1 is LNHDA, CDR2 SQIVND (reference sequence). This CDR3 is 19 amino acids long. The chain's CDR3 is CASSPWWRPGALGANVLTF. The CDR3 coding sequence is TGTGCCAGTAGTCCCTGGTGGCGGCCAGGGGCTCTGGGGGCCAACGTCCTGACTTTC.

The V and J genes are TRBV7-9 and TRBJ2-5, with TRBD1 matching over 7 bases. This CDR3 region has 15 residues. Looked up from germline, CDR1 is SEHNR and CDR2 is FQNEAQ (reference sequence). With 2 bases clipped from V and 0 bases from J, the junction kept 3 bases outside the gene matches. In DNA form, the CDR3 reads TGTGCCAGCAGCTTAAGGGACAGCCACCAAGAGACCCAGTACTTC. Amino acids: CASSLRDSHQETQYF. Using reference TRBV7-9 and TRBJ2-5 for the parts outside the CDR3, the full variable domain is DTGVSQNPRHKITKRGQNVTFRCDPISEHNRLYWYRQTLGQGPEFLTYFQNEAQLEKSRLLSDRFSAERPKGSFSTLEIQRTEQGDSAMYLCASSLRDSHQETQYFGPGTRLLVL.

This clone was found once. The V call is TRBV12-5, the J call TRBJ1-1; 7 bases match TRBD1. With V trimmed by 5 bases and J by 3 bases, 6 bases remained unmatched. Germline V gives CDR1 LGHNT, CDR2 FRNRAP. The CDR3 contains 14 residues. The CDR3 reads CASGTGQADTEAFF. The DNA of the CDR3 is TGTGCTAGTGGTACCGGACAGGCGGACACTGAAGCTTTCTTT.